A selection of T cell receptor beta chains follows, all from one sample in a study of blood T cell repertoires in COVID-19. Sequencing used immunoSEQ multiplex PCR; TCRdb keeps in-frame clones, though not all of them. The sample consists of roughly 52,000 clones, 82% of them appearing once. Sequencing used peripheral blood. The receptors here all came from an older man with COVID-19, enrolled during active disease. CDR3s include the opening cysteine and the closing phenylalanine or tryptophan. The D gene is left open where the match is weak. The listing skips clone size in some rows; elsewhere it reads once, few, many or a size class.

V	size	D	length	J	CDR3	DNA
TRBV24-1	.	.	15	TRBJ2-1	CATGEGGVGYNEQFF	TGTGCCACCGGGGAAGGGGGAGTAGGTTACAATGAGCAGTTCTTC
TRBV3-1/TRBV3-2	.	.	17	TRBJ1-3	CASTPRGGGDSGNTIYF	TGTGCCAGCACCCCAAGGGGCGGGGGAGACTCTGGAAACACCATATATTTT
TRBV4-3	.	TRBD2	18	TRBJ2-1	CASSHASRSSGLGNEQFF	TGCGCCAGCAGCCACGCCTCCCGATCTAGCGGGTTGGGGAATGAGCAGTTCTTC
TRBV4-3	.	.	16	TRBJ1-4	CASSQDKDSLNEKLFF	TGCGCCAGCAGCCAAGATAAGGACAGCCTTAATGAAAAACTGTTTTTT
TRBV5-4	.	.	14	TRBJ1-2	CASSQKTGNYGYTF	TGTGCCAGCAGCCAAAAGACAGGAAACTATGGCTACACCTTC
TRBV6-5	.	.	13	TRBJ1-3	CASTDRPGNTIYF	TGTGCCAGCACCGACAGACCTGGAAACACCATATATTTT
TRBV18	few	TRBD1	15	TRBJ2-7	CASSPQGTGGDEQYF	TGTGCCAGCTCACCACAAGGGACAGGGGGCGACGAGCAGTACTTC
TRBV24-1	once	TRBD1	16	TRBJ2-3	CATSDRTGTFTDTQYF	TGTGCCACCAGTGATAGGACAGGTACTTTTACAGATACGCAGTATTTT
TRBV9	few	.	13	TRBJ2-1	CASSAALGGEQFF	TGTGCCAGCAGCGCTGCCTTAGGGGGTGAGCAGTTCTTC
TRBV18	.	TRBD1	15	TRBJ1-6	CASSPTTGFNSPLHF	TGTGCCAGCTCACCGACGACAGGGTTTAATTCACCCCTCCACTTT
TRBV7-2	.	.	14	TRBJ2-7	CASSPMLAVHEQYF	TGTGCCAGCAGCCCCATGCTAGCTGTCCACGAGCAGTACTTC
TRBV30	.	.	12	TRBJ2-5	CAWTRTRQTQYF	TGTGCCTGGACACGAACTAGGCAGACCCAGTACTTC
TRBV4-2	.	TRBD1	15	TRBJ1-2	CASSLRDRANYGYTF	TGTGCCAGCAGCCTCCGGGACAGGGCCAACTATGGCTACACCTTC
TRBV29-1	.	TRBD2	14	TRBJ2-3	CSVDSGRARDTQYF	TGCAGCGTTGACAGCGGGAGGGCCAGGGATACGCAGTATTTT
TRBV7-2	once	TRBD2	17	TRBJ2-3	CASSDRLAGVATDTQYF	TGTGCCAGCAGCGACAGACTAGCGGGAGTTGCCACAGATACGCAGTATTTT
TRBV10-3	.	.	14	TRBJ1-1	CAISDFPSNTEAFF	TGTGCCATCAGTGATTTCCCCTCGAACACTGAAGCTTTCTTT
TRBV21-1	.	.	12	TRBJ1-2	CASSTAVRGYTF	TGTGCCAGCAGCACCGCGGTTCGCGGCTACACCTTC
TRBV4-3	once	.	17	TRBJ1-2	CASSQRGDRDTNYGYTF	TGCGCCAGCAGCCAGAGGGGCGACCGGGACACTAACTATGGCTACACCTTC
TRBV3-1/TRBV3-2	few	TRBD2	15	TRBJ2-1	CASISSGTTYNEQFF	TGTGCCAGCATTTCTAGCGGAACCACCTACAATGAGCAGTTCTTC
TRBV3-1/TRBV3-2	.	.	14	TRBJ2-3	CASWGRASTDTQYF	TGTGCCAGCTGGGGCCGGGCTAGCACAGATACGCAGTATTTT
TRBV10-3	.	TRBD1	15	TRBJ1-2	CAISAGTGYNYGYTF	TGTGCCATCAGTGCCGGGACAGGGTATAACTATGGCTACACCTTC
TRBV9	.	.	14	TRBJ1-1	CASSVAIGRDEAFF	TGTGCCAGCAGCGTAGCTATCGGCAGGGATGAAGCTTTCTTT
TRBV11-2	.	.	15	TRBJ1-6	CASSLGTINNSPLHF	TGTGCCAGCAGCCTCGGGACAATTAATAATTCACCCCTCCACTTT
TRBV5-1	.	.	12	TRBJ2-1	CASRLGANEQFF	TGCGCCAGCCGCTTAGGGGCCAATGAGCAGTTCTTC